The present T cell receptor beta chain was sequenced within a study of blood T cell repertoires in COVID-19. Study-level background: Collection of acute and convalescent COVID-19 samples took place in the United States, Italy and Spain.

CDR1 is MGHDK and CDR2 is SYGVNS in the germline V gene. V dropped 6 bases and J dropped 8; count of bases not matched to a gene: 6. The CDR3 extends over 12 amino acids. Sequenced by immunoSEQ multiplex PCR; TCRdb stores in-frame clones only, minus some. The sample shows approximately 500,000 clones, approximately 91% of them seen only once. The sequencing input was peripheral blood. The receptor's source is a woman aged 50 to 60 with COVID-19, enrolled during active disease. The V gene is TRBV25-1, the J gene TRBJ1-2, with 7 bases matching TRBD1. CDR3 sequence: CASRETGYGYTF. CDR3 DNA sequence: TGTGCCAGCAGGGAGACAGGGTACGGCTACACCTTC.